These 2 T cell receptor beta chains share one sample of origin, sequenced in a study of T cells in Graves' hyperthyroidism and ophthalmopathy. Regions amplified from RNA transcripts were the TCR beta CDR3 regions. With the HTBI primer set, the TCR CDR3 went through a first round of RT-PCR. TCRdb re-analysed the multiplex PCR reads in MiXCR, keeping a single row per CDR3 protein. The sample has about 480,000 distinct CDR3 sequences, approximately 15% seen once; the top ten hold roughly 17%. Sequencing used blood. The receptors were sampled from a woman between 18 and 29 years old with Graves' hyperthyroidism.

This clonotype was counted many times. V usage is TRBV7-3 and J usage is TRBJ2-5, with D perhaps TRBD2 (5 bases). Deletions cut 5 bases from V and 2 bases from J, with 15 bases between. Germline V gene sequence: CDR1 SGHTA, CDR2 FQGTGA. The CDR3 extends over 15 amino acids. CDR3 sequence: CASSLGGRRQETQYF. For the CDR3, the DNA is TGTGCCAGCAGCCTAGGAGGAAGGAGACAAGAGACCCAGTACTTC.

This clonotype was recorded at least ten times. The rearrangement links TRBV3-1 to TRBJ2-1; D remains unclear. Deletions cut 0 bases from V and 5 bases from J, with 14 bases between. Germline V gene lookup returns CDR1 LGHDT and CDR2 YNNKEL (reference sequence). The CDR3 contains 16 residues. The CDR3 is CASSQEISKSHNEQFF. For the CDR3, the DNA is TGTGCCAGCAGCCAAGAGATCTCCAAATCGCACAATGAGCAGTTCTTC.